The present T cell receptor (beta chain) was sequenced within a study of radiation and T cells in renal cell carcinoma. Profiled with immunoSEQ multiplex PCR; TCRdb holds only in-frame clones, not every one. This sample has about 5,600 clones, with around 68% found just once. Points on this clone: Its specificity is unknown. Within the sample, other DNA sequences also encode this same CDR3.

Findings and caveats of the study: Irradiated tumors had higher TCR clonality than control tumors. Tumor samples were small regions of 0.9 to 1 g.

Germline V CDR1 and CDR2: MNHNS, SASEGT. This CDR3 region has 15 residues. The V end lost 7 bases, the J end lost 0 bases, and 14 bases lay between the germline ends. Treatment noted: treatment-naive control, cytoreductive nephrectomy. The genes are TRBV6-1 and TRBJ2-3, with D possibly being TRBD2 (6 bases). Specimen: tumor tissue, collected from a patient whose treatment was nephrectomy without radiotherapy. The clonotype originates from a human donor with renal cell carcinoma. CDR3 sequence reads: CASTEGGGSTDTQYF. CDR3 in DNA: TGTGCCAGCACAGAAGGCGGAGGGAGCACAGATACGCAGTATTTT.